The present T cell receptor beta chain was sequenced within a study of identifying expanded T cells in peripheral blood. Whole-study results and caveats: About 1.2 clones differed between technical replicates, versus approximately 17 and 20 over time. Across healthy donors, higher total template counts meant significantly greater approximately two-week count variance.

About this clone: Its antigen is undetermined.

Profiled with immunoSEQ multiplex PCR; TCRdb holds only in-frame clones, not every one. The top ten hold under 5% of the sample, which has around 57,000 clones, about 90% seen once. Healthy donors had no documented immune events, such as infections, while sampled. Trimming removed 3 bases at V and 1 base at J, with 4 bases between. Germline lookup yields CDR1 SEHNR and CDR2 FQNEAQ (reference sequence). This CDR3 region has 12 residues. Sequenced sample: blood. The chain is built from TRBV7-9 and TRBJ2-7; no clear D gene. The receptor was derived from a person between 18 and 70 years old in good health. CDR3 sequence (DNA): TGTGCCAGCAGCTTCTTATCCTACGAGCAGTACTTC. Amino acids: CASSFLSYEQYF.